A selection of T cell receptor beta chains follows, all from one sample in a study of blood T cell repertoires in COVID-19. Sequencing used immunoSEQ multiplex PCR; TCRdb keeps in-frame clones, though not all of them. This repertoire shows fewer than 350,000 clones, more than 75% found once; its top ten account for 2% to 2.5%. The sample was PBMCs or T cells enriched from blood (not recorded which). The source of these receptors is a woman aged 60-70 years in a cohort exposed to, infected with or recovered from COVID-19 (not recorded which). The CDR3 runs from the conserved cysteine through the conserved F or W. Fields, in order: CDR3 protein, CDR3 DNA, D gene, clone size, J gene, V gene. D genes are given only for firm matches. A clone size is listed for some rows: how often the clone was seen (once, few, many), or a class if it is expanded.

CASTQTPEGEQFF,TGTGCCAGCACTCAGACCCCGGAGGGTGAGCAGTTCTTC,NA,NA,TRBJ2-1,TRBV11-2
CASSPTGAGLYNEQFF,TGTGCCAGCTCCCCCACGGGAGCGGGCCTTTACAATGAGCAGTTCTTC,NA,NA,TRBJ2-1,TRBV18
CASSLWVRTGGTEAFF,TGTGCCAGCAGTTTATGGGTGAGAACAGGGGGAACTGAAGCTTTCTTT,TRBD1,few,TRBJ1-1,TRBV28
CASSIYNSGSPYEQYF,TGTGCCAGCAGCATCTATAATAGCGGGAGTCCTTACGAGCAGTACTTC,TRBD2,NA,TRBJ2-7,TRBV27
CASRTGSYEQYF,TGTGCCAGCCGTACAGGGTCCTACGAGCAGTACTTC,NA,once,TRBJ2-7,TRBV2
CARGPGTGRSGNTIYF,TGTGCCAGAGGGCCCGGGACAGGGCGCTCTGGAAACACCATATATTTT,TRBD1,NA,TRBJ1-3,TRBV28
CASQRWEDEKLFF,TGTGCCAGTCAGCGTTGGGAGGATGAAAAACTGTTTTTT,NA,NA,TRBJ1-4,TRBV27
CSVGGGSGSSTDTQYF,TGCAGCGTTGGTGGGGGGAGCGGGTCTAGCACAGATACGCAGTATTTT,NA,NA,TRBJ2-3,TRBV29-1
CASKQGAGGEQYF,TGTGCCAGTAAACAGGGGGCGGGTGGCGAGCAGTACTTC,TRBD1,few,TRBJ2-7,TRBV7-2
CASSLEPPQGSDF,TGTGCCAGCAGCTTAGAACCCCCTCAGGGGAGCGACTTC,NA,NA,TRBJ2-7,TRBV11-2
CASSMERVYGYTF,TGTGCCAGTAGTATGGAACGGGTCTATGGCTACACCTTC,NA,NA,TRBJ1-2,TRBV19
CASSILQAGQETQYF,TGTGCCAGTAGTATACTACAGGCAGGGCAAGAGACCCAGTACTTC,NA,NA,TRBJ2-5,TRBV19
CASSEIRDNNESSYNEQFF,TGCGCCAGCAGTGAGATCCGGGACAACAACGAAAGCTCCTACAATGAGCAGTTCTTC,NA,once,TRBJ2-1,TRBV10-1
CASSLEGGGNYEQYF,TGTGCCAGCAGCTTAGAGGGGGGAGGGAACTACGAGCAGTACTTC,NA,NA,TRBJ2-7,TRBV7-8
CASRGRQGVHYGYTF,TGTGCCAGCAGGGGTCGACAGGGGGTTCACTATGGCTACACCTTC,TRBD1,NA,TRBJ1-2,TRBV5-4
CASSLGLAFETQYF,TGTGCCAGCAGCTTGGGGCTTGCCTTCGAGACCCAGTACTTC,NA,NA,TRBJ2-5,TRBV5-6
CASSPTTLAGNQETQYF,TGTGCCAGCAGCCCGACTACACTAGCGGGCAACCAAGAGACCCAGTACTTC,TRBD2,NA,TRBJ2-5,TRBV4-2
CASSKERTGDNSPLHF,TGTGCCAGCAGCAAAGAACGGACAGGGGACAATTCACCCCTCCACTTT,NA,NA,TRBJ1-6,TRBV21-1
CASSSRDRGIYEQYF,TGCGCCAGCAGCTCCCGGGACAGGGGAATCTACGAGCAGTACTTC,TRBD1,NA,TRBJ2-7,TRBV5-1
CASSFSGRSNEQFF,TGTGCCAGCAGCTTCAGCGGGAGGTCTAATGAGCAGTTCTTC,TRBD2,NA,TRBJ2-1,TRBV5-6
CASRLGSSYNSPLHF,TGTGCCAGCAGGCTAGGGAGCTCCTATAATTCACCCCTCCACTTT,NA,NA,TRBJ1-6,TRBV6-5
CASTEGGYGTGEVTIYF,TGTGCCAGCACCGAAGGCGGTTATGGGACAGGGGAGGTCACCATATATTTT,TRBD1,NA,TRBJ1-3,TRBV28
CSVGLPVGDYGYTF,TGCAGCGTTGGGCTTCCAGTCGGGGACTATGGCTACACCTTC,NA,NA,TRBJ1-2,TRBV29-1
CASEQENYGYTF,TGTGCCAGTGAACAGGAGAACTATGGCTACACCTTC,NA,NA,TRBJ1-2,TRBV19
CASSPGGDNGDEQFF,TGTGCCAGCAGCCCGGGGGGGGATAACGGGGATGAGCAGTTCTTC,TRBD2,NA,TRBJ2-1,TRBV2
CASSLRSGNTEAFF,TGTGCCAGCAGTTTACGGTCAGGGAACACTGAAGCTTTCTTT,NA,NA,TRBJ1-1,TRBV28
CASSPRLAGGQETQYF,TGTGCCAGTAGTCCAAGACTAGCGGGGGGCCAAGAGACCCAGTACTTC,TRBD2,NA,TRBJ2-5,TRBV19
CASSEGAGVTGELFF,TGTGCCAGCAGTGAGGGGGCGGGAGTAACCGGGGAGCTGTTTTTT,NA,NA,TRBJ2-2,TRBV2
CASSPDRGYNQPQHF,TGTGCCAGCAGCCCGGACAGGGGGTACAATCAGCCCCAGCATTTT,TRBD1,NA,TRBJ1-5,TRBV6-5
CASTTGGLARSYEQYF,TGTGCCAGCACCACCGGGGGACTAGCGCGCTCCTACGAGCAGTACTTC,TRBD2,NA,TRBJ2-7,TRBV2
CASSLGQGMNTEAFF,TGTGCCAGCAGCTTAGGACAGGGGATGAACACTGAAGCTTTCTTT,TRBD1,NA,TRBJ1-1,TRBV7-2
CASSHFGQGQETQYF,TGTGCCAGCAGCCACTTTGGGCAGGGACAAGAGACCCAGTACTTC,NA,NA,TRBJ2-5,TRBV14
CASSVKGESSGNTIYF,TGTGCCAGCAGCGTCAAGGGGGAGAGCTCTGGAAACACCATATATTTT,NA,few,TRBJ1-3,TRBV9
CASSVYREGRTGELFF,TGTGCCAGCAGCGTATACCGGGAGGGCCGAACCGGGGAGCTGTTTTTT,TRBD2,NA,TRBJ2-2,TRBV9
CASSPERNSYEQYF,TGTGCCAGTAGTCCCGAGCGGAACTCCTACGAGCAGTACTTC,NA,NA,TRBJ2-7,TRBV19
CASSLVPGLAGGSSYNEQFF,TGCGCCAGCAGCCTGGTACCGGGACTAGCGGGAGGGAGCTCCTACAATGAGCAGTTCTTC,TRBD2,once,TRBJ2-1,TRBV4-1
CASSPGTGIYEQYF,TGTGCCAGCTCACCTGGGACAGGGATCTACGAGCAGTACTTC,TRBD1,NA,TRBJ2-7,TRBV18
CSARGGGYTF,TGCAGTGCTAGAGGGGGCGGCTACACCTTC,NA,NA,TRBJ1-2,TRBV20-1
CASSLPWEREAWETQYF,TGTGCCAGCAGCTTACCCTGGGAGCGGGAGGCATGGGAGACCCAGTACTTC,TRBD2,once,TRBJ2-5,TRBV7-9
CASSQAHSTSGRARGPYEQYF,TGCGCCAGCAGCCAAGCTCACTCGACTAGCGGGAGGGCCAGAGGACCCTACGAGCAGTACTTC,TRBD2,NA,TRBJ2-7,TRBV4-1
CARSSYYWVGNQPQHF,TGTGCCAGAAGCTCGTACTACTGGGTGGGCAATCAGCCCCAGCATTTT,NA,NA,TRBJ1-5,TRBV7-5
CASSFGGGPGYEQYF,TGTGCCAGCAGCTTCGGGGGGGGGCCAGGCTACGAGCAGTACTTC,TRBD2,NA,TRBJ2-7,TRBV7-9
CATRSGGPKGNEQFF,TGTGCCACCAGATCGGGAGGGCCGAAGGGGAATGAGCAGTTCTTC,TRBD2,NA,TRBJ2-1,TRBV15
CASSNRGLGEKLFF,TGTGCCAGCAGCAACAGGGGGCTGGGTGAAAAACTGTTTTTT,TRBD1,NA,TRBJ1-4,TRBV3-1/TRBV3-2
CASSFEGRFTDTQYF,TGTGCCAGCAGCTTTGAGGGTAGATTCACAGATACGCAGTATTTT,NA,NA,TRBJ2-3,TRBV7-2
CASRGQGARYGYTF,TGTGCCAGCAGGGGACAGGGGGCGCGCTATGGCTACACCTTC,TRBD1,NA,TRBJ1-2,TRBV28